The 29 T cell receptor beta chains reported below all come from one sample, sequenced in a study of blood T cell repertoires in COVID-19. Libraries were prepared by immunoSEQ multiplex PCR; TCRdb keeps only in-frame clonotypes and omits some of them. The table records about 270,000 clones, about nine tenths of them present only once. The sequencing input was peripheral blood. Receptors were obtained from a middle-aged man with active or convalescent COVID-19.

Only a few counts were recorded for this clone. This chain uses TRBV6-4 with TRBJ2-7; 12 nucleotides match TRBD2. From germline, CDR1 is MRHNA and CDR2 SNTAGT. The trim removed 9 bases at V and 2 bases at J, leaving 2 bases unmatched. The CDR3 consists of 13 residues. The CDR3 region is CASRLAGAYEQYF. For the CDR3, the DNA is TGTGCCAGTAGACTAGCGGGAGCCTACGAGCAGTACTTC.

V is TRBV6-5 and J is TRBJ1-4; 7 bases are a match to TRBD1. Germline CDR1 reads MNHEY; CDR2 reads SVGAGI. V trimming: 6 bases; J trimming: 13 bases; junction bases outside the gene matches: 11. This CDR3 spans 13 amino acids. CDR3 DNA sequence: TGTGCCAGCAGGGTGGACAGGCCTGGGCTACTGTTTTTT. Its translation is CASRVDRPGLLFF.

The CDR3 coding sequence is TGCGCCAGCAGCTTAGAGGGACAGGCTGATGGCTACACCTTC. Amino acids: CASSLEGQADGYTF. This chain links TRBV5-1 with TRBJ1-2, with 8 bases aligning to TRBD1. V shed 2 bases, J shed 6 bases, and the junction held 6 bases outside the gene matches. The CDR3 extends over 14 amino acids. From germline, CDR1 is SGHRS and CDR2 YFSETQ.

V usage is TRBV24-1 and J usage is TRBJ2-6; 7 positions agree with TRBD1. V lost 9 bases and J lost 0; bases outside the gene matches: 10. Per germline, CDR1 KGHDR and CDR2 SFDVKD. The CDR3 length is 17 residues. DNA for the CDR3: TGTGCCACCTCACAGGGGCTTTCCAGCTCTGGGGCCAACGTCCTGACTTTC. Amino acids: CATSQGLSSSGANVLTF.

J is TRBJ2-7 and V is TRBV10-3; 10 positions agree with TRBD2. The CDR3 runs 14 residues. Per the germline V gene, CDR1 is ENHRY and CDR2 is SYGVKD. V lost 7 bases and J lost 7; bases outside the gene matches: 10. CDR3 DNA sequence: TGTGCCATCACTCCTAGCGGGAGCCAGGGGGAGCAGTACTTC. It codes for CAITPSGSQGEQYF.

This clone has only one observation. The chain links TRBV7-9 to TRBJ2-3; TRBD2 might be the D (5 bases). Germline V gene lookup returns CDR1 SEHNR and CDR2 FQNEAQ (reference sequence). The CDR3 runs 14 residues. V dropped 7 bases and J dropped 2 bases, with 13 bases sitting between them. This CDR3 is CASNLDSYTDTQYF. CDR3 DNA: TGTGCCAGCAATCTGGACTCCTACACAGATACGCAGTATTTT.

V usage is TRBV5-4 and J usage is TRBJ2-7; weak D call: TRBD1 (6 bases). Between the trimmed V and J ends, which lost 4 bases and 0 bases, there was a span of 11 bases. The CDR3 sequence is 14 residues long. CDR1 SGHNT and CDR2 YYREEE come from the germline V gene (reference sequence). CDR3 in amino acids: CASSHLDSSYEQYF. In DNA form, the CDR3 reads TGTGCCAGCAGCCACCTGGACAGCTCCTACGAGCAGTACTTC.

This clone was found a few times. This chain uses TRBV11-2 with TRBJ2-7; 7 nucleotides agree with TRBD2. The germline gives CDR1 SGHAT, CDR2 FQNNGV. Trimming at V came to 0 bases and at J to 3 bases, leaving 8 bases not matched to a gene. The CDR3 spans 16 residues. The CDR3 DNA reads as TGTGCCAGCAGCTTAGATCTCAGCGGGGAATTCTACGAGCAGTACTTC. Translating it yields CASSLDLSGEFYEQYF.

This chain connects TRBV12-3 or TRBV12-4 to TRBJ1-1; 7 bases are a match to TRBD1. Unmatched junction bases numbered 7, after V lost 2 bases and J lost 10 bases. The CDR3 consists of 13 residues. CDR3 protein: CASSLKGAQRAFF. CDR3 DNA sequence: TGTGCCAGCAGTTTAAAGGGGGCGCAGAGAGCTTTCTTT.

The chain joins TRBV11-3 to TRBJ2-1; 8 nucleotides line up with TRBD2. The germline V gene has CDR1 SGHNT and CDR2 YENEEA. This CDR3 has 16 residues. Trimming cost V 0 bases and J 3 bases; bases outside gene matches: 4. The CDR3 sequence: CASSLEYTSGYNEQFF. The CDR3 coding sequence is TGTGCCAGCAGCTTAGAGTACACTAGCGGCTACAATGAGCAGTTCTTC.

The chain is built from TRBV10-1 and TRBJ2-3; no clear D gene. Trimming shortened V by 10 bases and J by 4 bases, and 6 bases separated the two germline ends. Germline V CDR1 and CDR2: WNHNN, SYGVQD (reference sequence). CDR3 length: 10 residues. The CDR3 region has the DNA TGCGCCACCTCCTCAGATACGCAGTATTTT. Translating it yields CATSSDTQYF.

The chain links TRBV29-1 to TRBJ2-2; D unclear. The CDR3 length is 12 residues. The V end was cut by 6 bases, the J end by 6 bases, with 11 bases between. The germline V gene has CDR1 SQVTM and CDR2 ANQGSEA. The CDR3 spells CSVRLGAGELFF. CDR3 nucleotides: TGCAGCGTCCGGCTTGGAGCCGGGGAGCTGTTTTTT.

The rearrangement joins TRBV18 to TRBJ1-4, with 7 positions matching TRBD1. The V gene end was trimmed by 4 bases and the J gene end by 7 bases; junction bases not matched to a gene: 6. Germline CDR1 reads KGHSH; CDR2 reads LQKENI. The CDR3 loop spans 14 amino acids. The CDR3 DNA reads TGTGCCAGCTCACTACGACAGGGTGTTGAAAAACTGTTTTTT. It translates to CASSLRQGVEKLFF.

This chain connects TRBV3-1 (or the pseudogene TRBV3-2) to TRBJ2-7; TRBD2 agrees at 8 bases. The junction had 8 bases not matched to a gene; V was cut back by 7 bases and J by 6 bases. The CDR3 runs 13 residues. The germline CDR1 and CDR2 sequences are LGHDT and YNNKEL (reference sequence). CDR3 bases: TGTGCCAGCACTCCAAGGAGCGGGAGCGAGCAGTACTTC. It translates to CASTPRSGSEQYF.

This chain links TRBV5-1 with TRBJ1-1, with 8 bases fitting TRBD1. This CDR3 contains 13 residues. Per germline, CDR1 SGHRS and CDR2 YFSETQ. V was pared by 2 bases and J by 4 bases, with 1 base of the junction left unmatched. In nucleotides, the CDR3 is TGCGCCAGCAGCTTCGACAGGGGCACTGAAGCTTTCTTT. Protein sequence: CASSFDRGTEAFF.

V and J are TRBV12-3 or TRBV12-4 and TRBJ2-7; D gene unclear. There are 13 residues in the CDR3. Trimming removed 5 bases at V and 4 bases at J, with 12 bases between. The CDR3 reads CASSAPGMYEQYF. CDR3 coding DNA: TGTGCCAGCAGTGCTCCGGGTATGTACGAGCAGTACTTC.

Concerning this clone: Within the sample, other DNA sequences also encode this same CDR3. The V gene is TRBV24-1, the J gene TRBJ2-1, with 8 bases aligning to TRBD1. The CDR3 has 15 residues. CDR1 and CDR2 (germline): KGHDR, SFDVKD. Germline trimming cut 5 bases from V and 4 bases from J; bases unmatched to any gene: 6. CDR3 loop: CATSGTGTGYNEQFF. CDR3 nucleotides: TGTGCCACCAGTGGAACCGGGACAGGTTACAATGAGCAGTTCTTC.

This chain links TRBV5-1 with TRBJ1-2; D might be TRBD1 (5 bases). Trimming stripped 7 bases from V and 7 bases from J, with 26 bases between. The CDR3 spans 16 residues. Looked up from germline, CDR1 is SGHRS and CDR2 is YFSETQ. CDR3 in amino acids: CASAYPREGPGGGYTF. The CDR3 nucleotides read TGCGCCAGCGCCTACCCCCGGGAGGGACCAGGAGGTGGCTACACCTTC.

This chain links TRBV9 with TRBJ2-4; 7 positions agree with TRBD2. Germline trimming cut 0 bases from V and 5 bases from J; bases unmatched to any gene: 5. The CDR3 extends over 15 amino acids. Germline V gene lookup returns CDR1 SGDLS and CDR2 YYNGEE. CDR3 sequence reads: CASSVGGRGQNIQYF. DNA of the CDR3: TGTGCCAGCAGCGTAGGTGGGAGGGGCCAAAACATTCAGTACTTC.

This clone showed up just once. CDR3 sequence (DNA): TGCGCCAGCAGCTTTTACAGGGGGCGCGACGGGGAGCTGTTTTTT. It encodes CASSFYRGRDGELFF. The rearrangement links TRBV5-1 to TRBJ2-2; TRBD1 matches 9 bases. Germline V gene data show CDR1 as SGHRS and CDR2 as YFSETQ. The CDR3 contains 15 residues. V was pared by 2 bases and J by 7 bases, with 6 bases of the junction left unmatched.

This clone was recorded once. CDR3 loop: CASSRGKNSPLHF. The CDR3 region has the DNA TGTGCCAGCAGCAGGGGTAAAAACTCACCCCTCCACTTT. The chain employs TRBV9 and TRBJ1-6, with D possibly TRBD1 on 5 matching bases. The CDR3 is made up of 13 amino acids. The V gene lost 4 bases and the J gene lost 10 bases, with 12 bases spanning the gap. From germline, CDR1 is SGDLS and CDR2 YYNGEE.

J is TRBJ1-1 and V is TRBV12-3 or TRBV12-4; maybe TRBD1 (6 bases). The CDR3 loop spans 13 amino acids. V was trimmed by 6 bases and J by 3 bases, leaving 11 bases between them. CDR3 sequence: CASRRQVDTEAFF. In DNA, the CDR3 is TGTGCCAGCAGAAGACAGGTTGACACTGAAGCTTTCTTT.

This clone was counted only a few times. The chain uses TRBV6-5 and TRBJ1-1, with D hard to call. The CDR3 spans 14 residues. In germline, CDR1 is MNHEY, CDR2 SVGAGI. Trimming stripped 4 bases from V and 4 bases from J, with 13 bases between. CDR3 residues: CASSFGQQTTEAFF. CDR3 in DNA: TGTGCCAGCAGTTTTGGGCAGCAGACCACTGAAGCTTTCTTT.

This rearrangement joins TRBV27 to TRBJ1-3; D call uncertain. This CDR3 region has 15 residues. The V gene's germline CDR1 is MNHEY and CDR2 SMNVEV (reference sequence). Deletions cut 6 bases from V and 2 bases from J, with 14 bases between. CDR3 nucleotides: TGTGCCAGCAGCCCCGTCGGAGGAGCTGGAAACACCATATATTTT. It specifies CASSPVGGAGNTIYF.

In its sample, this clone was seen many times. The identical CDR3 is also encoded by other nucleotide sequences in the sample. The gene calls are TRBV13 and TRBJ2-3; 13 positions agree with TRBD2. With V trimmed by 6 bases and J by 3 bases, 6 bases remained unmatched. Germline CDR1 reads PRHDT; CDR2 reads FYEKMQ (reference sequence). The CDR3 extends over 16 amino acids. CDR3: CASSLRTSGGTDTQYF. The CDR3 nucleotides are TGTGCCAGCAGTTTACGGACTAGCGGGGGTACAGATACGCAGTATTTT.

The V call is TRBV3-1 (or the pseudogene TRBV3-2), the J call TRBJ2-3, with no clear D. The CDR3 is 16 amino acids. The germline V and J ends were trimmed by 1 base and 0 bases, with 11 bases remaining between them. Germline V gives CDR1 LGHDT, CDR2 YNNKEL (reference sequence). The CDR3 loop reads CASSQGPAASTDTQYF. CDR3 sequence (DNA): TGTGCCAGCAGCCAAGGGCCCGCGGCTAGCACAGATACGCAGTATTTT.

The CDR3, as DNA: TGTGCCAGCAGCTTTGGAGGGGACGGAAACACCATATATTTT. Encoded protein: CASSFGGDGNTIYF. The chain has TRBV7-9 and TRBJ1-3, with TRBD1 as a possible D gene (5 bases). V was cut by 3 bases and J by 4 bases, with 10 bases left in between. Germline lookup yields CDR1 SEHNR and CDR2 FQNEAQ (reference sequence). The CDR3 consists of 14 residues.

The V and J genes are TRBV6-6 and TRBJ1-5, with D perhaps TRBD1 (6 bases). CDR3 length equals 14 residues. Germline-derived CDR1 and CDR2 are MNHNY and SVGAGI (reference sequence). Trimming removed 7 bases from V and 2 bases from J, with 12 bases in between. This CDR3 reads CASIGGGGNQPQHF. The CDR3 DNA reads TGTGCCAGCATCGGAGGGGGGGGCAATCAGCCCCAGCATTTT.

A single count supports this clone. The gene calls are TRBV10-1 and TRBJ2-2; D unclear. Germline V gene data show CDR1 as WNHNN and CDR2 as SYGVQD (reference sequence). The CDR3 sequence is 13 residues long. V lost 4 bases and J 6 bases, leaving 9 bases between the germline ends. The CDR3 is CASSARKAGELFF. In DNA form, the CDR3 reads TGCGCCAGCAGTGCGCGGAAGGCCGGGGAGCTGTTTTTT.